This T cell receptor (beta chain) emerged from a study of T-cell memory formation after mild COVID-19. TCRdb redid the calling of the 5' RACE reads with MiXCR, one entry per CDR3 protein. The sample shows more than 400,000 distinct CDR3 sequences, 18% of them seen only once. This clonotype was picked up a small number of times. CDR1 is SQVTM, CDR2 ANQGSEA, per germline. The CDR3 covers 12 residues. V trimming: 2 bases; J trimming: 9 bases; junction bases outside the gene matches: 6. Specimen: PBMCs or a T cell subset sorted from them (not recorded which). The sequence was collected from an adult woman who had mild COVID-19 (a few samples of this study predate the infection). Cell type and time point are not known. This rearrangement joins TRBV29-1 to TRBJ2-7, with TRBD1 matching over 8 bases. DNA of the CDR3: TGCAGCGTTGAACAGGACAGGGTTGGGCAGTACTTC. This translates into CSVEQDRVGQYF.